The 30 T cell receptor beta chains below come from one sample, sequenced in a study of blood T cell repertoires in COVID-19. Profiling relied on immunoSEQ multiplex PCR, and the TCRdb table lists in-frame clones only, not all of them. The data contain 100,000 or so clones, 80% to 95% of them seen just once; the ten biggest clones take up 5% to 6%. The specimen was peripheral blood. The origin of the receptors is a man between 50 and 59 years old with active COVID-19.

The chain carries TRBV5-1 and TRBJ2-7; D is possibly TRBD2 (6 bases). The CDR3 is 15 residues long. Germline values: CDR1 SGHRS, CDR2 YFSETQ. V lost 4 bases, J lost 2 bases, and 16 bases lay in between. CDR3 protein: CASSPEGSSAYEQYF. The DNA of the CDR3 is TGCGCCAGCAGCCCGGAGGGGAGCTCCGCCTACGAGCAGTACTTC.

CDR3 sequence (DNA): TGTGCCAGCAGCGGGAGCACAGATACGCAGTATTTT. Protein sequence: CASSGSTDTQYF. The rearrangement joins TRBV28 to TRBJ2-3; D uncertain. V shed 6 bases and J shed 0 bases, with 4 bases lying between them. Germline CDR1 is MDHEN and CDR2 is SYDVKM. The CDR3 is 12 amino acids. Looking up the rest from reference TRBV28 and TRBJ2-3 gives the full variable domain: DVKVTQSSRYLVKRTGEKVFLECVQDMDHENMFWYRQDPGLGLRLIYFSYDVKMKEKGDIPEGYSVSREKKERFSLILESASTNQTSMYLCASSGSTDTQYFGPGTRLTVL.

Only a few counts were recorded for this clone. This rearrangement joins TRBV5-1 to TRBJ2-7; D ambiguous. Trimming removed 0 bases at V and 6 bases at J, with 13 bases between. Per germline, CDR1 SGHRS and CDR2 YFSETQ. The CDR3 extends over 14 amino acids. CDR3 in amino acids: CASSLDGTIGEQYF. CDR3 bases: TGCGCCAGCAGCTTGGATGGTACCATCGGCGAGCAGTACTTC. The entire variable domain, with the rest obtained from reference TRBV5-1 and TRBJ2-7, is as follows: KAGVTQTPRYLIKTRGQQVTLSCSPISGHRSVSWYQQTPGQGLQFLFEYFSETQRNKGNFPGRFSGRQFSNSRSEMNVSTLELGDSALYLCASSLDGTIGEQYFGPGTRLTVT.

CDR3 sequence (DNA): TGCAGTGCTAGTTACCTGGCGGATCCAAACTATGGCTACACCTTC. Protein product: CSASYLADPNYGYTF. The rearrangement joins TRBV20-1 to TRBJ1-2; D gene uncertain. Deletions cut 3 bases from V and 2 bases from J, with 16 bases between. The germline gives CDR1 DFQATT, CDR2 SNEGSKA (reference sequence). The CDR3 is 15 amino acids.

The CDR3 coding sequence is TGTGCCAGCAGTCCCGCGACAGGGATTGTGGCTGAAGCTTTCTTT. This codes for CASSPATGIVAEAFF. The J gene is TRBJ1-1, the V gene TRBV27; 7 positions agree with TRBD1. The CDR3 extends over 15 amino acids. Trimming cost V 5 bases and J 6 bases; bases outside gene matches: 12. CDR1 and CDR2 from the germline V gene are MNHEY and SMNVEV (reference sequence).

The V gene is TRBV5-5, the J gene TRBJ1-1; tentative D call: TRBD1 (6 bases). Germline assignment: CDR1 SGHKS and CDR2 YYEKEE (reference sequence). Trimming cost V 6 bases and J 0 bases, with 9 bases left between them. CDR3 length: 13 amino acids. CDR3 sequence: CASTGGLNTEAFF. For the CDR3, the DNA is TGTGCCAGCACCGGGGGGCTGAACACTGAAGCTTTCTTT.

The chain carries TRBV6-5 and TRBJ1-2, with 8 bases aligning to TRBD1. The CDR3 length is 14 residues. Trimming cost V 6 bases and J 3 bases; bases outside gene matches: 6. Germline values: CDR1 MNHEY, CDR2 SVGAGI. CDR3 nucleotides: TGTGCCAGCAGACGGACAGGGCCGGACTATGGCTACACCTTC. Translation: CASRRTGPDYGYTF.

The V gene is TRBV6-2 or TRBV6-3, the J gene TRBJ2-2; possibly TRBD2 for D (6 bases). Trimming removed 5 bases at V and 3 bases at J, with 10 bases between. The germline V gene has CDR1 MNHEY and CDR2 SVGEGT. CDR3 size: 14 residues. The CDR3: CASSPGTYTGELFF. CDR3 bases: TGTGCCAGCAGTCCCGGGACTTACACCGGGGAGCTGTTTTTT.

The chain is built from TRBV2 and TRBJ1-1; 7 positions agree with TRBD1. This CDR3 is built from 14 residues. Per the germline V gene, CDR1 is SNHLY and CDR2 is FYNNEI. V was pared by 4 bases and J by 1 base, with 3 bases of the junction left unmatched. The CDR3 loop reads CASSVQGGNTEAFF. DNA of the CDR3: TGTGCCAGCAGTGTTCAGGGGGGGAACACTGAAGCTTTCTTT.

The CDR3 reads CASSLGGTGVHSGNTIYF. Here the CDR3 DNA reads TGTGCCAGCAGCTTGGGTGGGACAGGGGTACACTCTGGAAACACCATATATTTT. The V gene is TRBV5-4, the J gene TRBJ1-3; 10 positions agree with TRBD1. The length of the CDR3 is 18 residues. V lost 0 bases and J lost 0; bases outside the gene matches: 6. Per germline, CDR1 SGHNT and CDR2 YYREEE (reference sequence).

The chain is built from TRBV11-2 and TRBJ2-1, with a tentative D call TRBD2 (5 bases). Trimming stripped 7 bases from V and 6 bases from J, with 22 bases between. Germline values: CDR1 SGHAT, CDR2 FQNNGV. This CDR3 spans 16 amino acids. In DNA, the CDR3 is TGTGCCAGCATCCGTACGGGGTCTCTCCCATCCAATGAGCAGTTCTTC. Translated, it gives CASIRTGSLPSNEQFF.

V is TRBV3-1 (or the pseudogene TRBV3-2) and J is TRBJ2-1, with 8 bases identical to TRBD2. The CDR3 has 16 residues. With V trimmed by 4 bases and J by 9 bases, 14 bases remained unmatched. Germline V gene sequence: CDR1 LGHDT, CDR2 YNNKEL (reference sequence). This chain's CDR3 is CASSRGRAAGEIEQFF. The CDR3 bases are TGTGCCAGCAGCCGAGGGAGGGCAGCGGGAGAGATTGAGCAGTTCTTC.

The gene calls are TRBV10-1 and TRBJ2-3; D gene uncertain. CDR1 is WNHNN and CDR2 is SYGVQD in the germline V gene (reference sequence). CDR3 size: 13 residues. Trimming stripped 7 bases from V and 1 base from J, with 9 bases between. This CDR3 reads CASTEAGTDTQYF. The DNA for the CDR3 is TGCGCCAGCACCGAGGCGGGCACAGATACGCAGTATTTT.

This clone showed up just once. V is TRBV5-1 and J is TRBJ2-3; the match to TRBD1 covers 7 bases. V was pared by 6 bases and J by 0 bases, with 7 bases of the junction left unmatched. This CDR3 comprises 15 residues. CDR1 and CDR2 from the germline V gene are SGHRS and YFSETQ. The CDR3 loop reads CASILGQTSTDTQYF. For the CDR3, the DNA is TGCGCCAGCATCCTGGGACAGACTAGCACAGATACGCAGTATTTT.

This chain joins TRBV2 and TRBJ2-1; 12 bases fit TRBD2. This CDR3 is built from 15 residues. The germline V gene has CDR1 SNHLY and CDR2 FYNNEI. Trimming took 7 bases from V and 6 from J; bases not matched to a gene: 7. CDR3 loop: CASTNGLAGPNEQFF. CDR3 DNA sequence: TGTGCCAGCACCAATGGACTAGCGGGACCCAATGAGCAGTTCTTC.

The chain couples TRBV28 to TRBJ2-7; 9 nucleotides align to TRBD1. Germline V gives CDR1 MDHEN, CDR2 SYDVKM. This CDR3 contains 15 residues. V was pared by 5 bases and J by 7 bases, with 12 bases of the junction left unmatched. The CDR3 sequence: CASSPGGQGIGEQYF. CDR3 coding DNA: TGTGCCAGCAGTCCAGGGGGACAGGGCATCGGGGAGCAGTACTTC.

The CDR3 nucleotides read TGTGCCAGCCCGGACAGTATGAACACTGAAGCTTTCTTT. Protein product: CASPDSMNTEAFF. V and J are TRBV2 and TRBJ1-1; the D gene is possibly TRBD1 (6 bases). V lost 8 bases and J lost 0, with 10 bases in between. Germline CDR1 and CDR2: SNHLY and FYNNEI. The length of the CDR3 is 13 residues.

The chain has TRBV19 and TRBJ2-2; 8 nucleotides align to TRBD1. V lost 7 bases and J lost 2; bases outside the gene matches: 3. Germline V lookup: CDR1 LNHDA, CDR2 SQIVND (reference sequence). CDR3 size: 14 residues. The CDR3 DNA reads as TGTGCCAGTACTGACAGGGGTAACACCGGGGAGCTGTTTTTT. It yields the protein CASTDRGNTGELFF.

The genes are TRBV28 and TRBJ2-3; 10 bases align to TRBD2. The germline V gene encodes CDR1 MDHEN and CDR2 SYDVKM. This CDR3 has 15 amino acids. The trim removed 8 bases at V and 3 bases at J, leaving 8 bases unmatched. The CDR3 DNA sequence: TGTGCCAGCGGAGTGGTAGCGGGGGGTACAGATACGCAGTATTTT. This translates into CASGVVAGGTDTQYF.

V is TRBV2 and J is TRBJ1-5, with D hard to call. The CDR3 sequence is 14 residues long. Looked up from germline, CDR1 is SNHLY and CDR2 is FYNNEI. Trimming left V 6 bases short and J 2 bases short, with 11 bases between. The DNA for the CDR3 is TGTGCCAGCAGACCTCGGGAAGGCAATCAGCCCCAGCATTTT. Translating gives CASRPREGNQPQHF. Complete variable domain (other parts from reference TRBV2 and TRBJ1-5): EPEVTQTPSHQVTQMGQEVILRCVPISNHLYFYWYRQILGQKVEFLVSFYNNEISEKSEIFDDQFSVERPDGSNFTLKIRSTKLEDSAMYFCASRPREGNQPQHFGDGTRLSIL.

The V call is TRBV7-3, the J call TRBJ1-6, with 7 bases lining up with TRBD1. CDR3 length equals 16 residues. Germline CDR1 is SGHTA and CDR2 is FQGTGA. V gave up 1 base and J gave up 5 bases; unmatched junction bases: 5. The CDR3 loop is CASSLIAGGNNSPLHF. The DNA of the CDR3 is TGTGCCAGCAGCTTAATAGCAGGGGGAAATAATTCACCCCTCCACTTT.

This clone was detected only once. This chain joins TRBV5-4 and TRBJ2-7; 7 nucleotides agree with TRBD1. Losses at the gene ends were 3 bases for V and 4 bases for J; bases not matched to a gene: 7. Germline V gene lookup returns CDR1 SGHNT and CDR2 YYREEE (reference sequence). The CDR3 has 14 residues. The CDR3, as DNA: TGTGCCAGCAGCTATGGGATCAGGGGGTACGAGCAGTACTTC. This sequence encodes CASSYGIRGYEQYF.

The rearrangement uses TRBV28 and TRBJ1-5; 8 bases align to TRBD1. The germline CDR1 and CDR2 sequences are MDHEN and SYDVKM. The J segment lost 2 bases and the V segment lost 5 bases, leaving 8 bases of the junction unmatched. The length of the CDR3 is 16 residues. This CDR3 reads CASSPTGVRGNQPQHF. Written as DNA, the CDR3 is TGTGCCAGCAGTCCGACAGGGGTCAGGGGCAATCAGCCCCAGCATTTT. Full variable domain (missing parts from reference TRBV28 and TRBJ1-5): DVKVTQSSRYLVKRTGEKVFLECVQDMDHENMFWYRQDPGLGLRLIYFSYDVKMKEKGDIPEGYSVSREKKERFSLILESASTNQTSMYLCASSPTGVRGNQPQHFGDGTRLSIL.

Written as DNA, the CDR3 is TGTGCCAGCTCGGGAGGCACCACATCGTACAATGAGCAGTTCTTC. It yields the protein CASSGGTTSYNEQFF. This chain connects TRBV7-2 to TRBJ2-1; TRBD2 matches at 7 bases. V shed 8 bases and J 4 bases; nucleotides not matched to a gene: 11. Germline CDR1 reads SGHTA; CDR2 reads FQGNSA. The CDR3 runs 15 residues.

The chain uses TRBV19 and TRBJ2-2; 8 positions match TRBD2. Losses at the gene ends were 2 bases for V and 6 bases for J; bases not matched to a gene: 8. CDR1 LNHDA and CDR2 SQIVND come from the germline V gene (reference sequence). This CDR3 has 16 residues. CDR3 nucleotide sequence: TGTGCCAGTAGTATATCAGCGGGAGTGGCGGCCGGGGAGCTGTTTTTT. The encoded protein is CASSISAGVAAGELFF.

The chain employs TRBV18 and TRBJ1-1; TRBD1 is a possible D gene (5 bases). The V gene's germline CDR1 is KGHSH and CDR2 LQKENI. The CDR3 consists of 14 residues. Trimming removed 3 bases at V and 5 bases at J, with 13 bases between. DNA for the CDR3: TGTGCCAGCTCACCTCTAGGGGCAGGGACTGAAGCTTTCTTT. Protein sequence: CASSPLGAGTEAFF.

V and J are TRBV5-1 and TRBJ2-3, with D possibly being TRBD2 (7 bases). The CDR3 totals 16 residues. The V gene lost 3 bases and the J gene lost 2 bases, with 16 bases spanning the gap. CDR1 and CDR2 (germline): SGHRS, YFSETQ. The DNA of the CDR3 is TGCGCCAGCAGCTCGCGGGGGCAGGGCTCCACAGATACGCAGTATTTT. This translates into CASSSRGQGSTDTQYF.

V and J are TRBV27 and TRBJ1-1, with D possibly matching TRBD1 (5 bases). Per germline, CDR1 MNHEY and CDR2 SMNVEV (reference sequence). The CDR3 covers 15 residues. V was clipped by 6 bases and J by 11 bases, with 25 bases between them. The CDR3 here is CASSSGRVTAGSAFF. The CDR3 coding sequence is TGTGCCAGCAGCTCTGGTCGGGTGACAGCAGGTTCGGCTTTCTTT.

V gene TRBV6-5 combines with J gene TRBJ1-5; no clear D gene. The CDR3 spans 13 residues. The ends were cut back, 2 bases at V and 8 bases at J, with 10 bases in the middle. The V gene's germline CDR1 is MNHEY and CDR2 SVGAGI. CDR3 DNA sequence: TGTGCCAGCAGTTACCGTCGGGGTGAGCCCCAGCATTTT. Amino acid sequence: CASSYRRGEPQHF.

The V gene is TRBV18, the J gene TRBJ1-1, with 10 bases aligning to TRBD1. Germline loops: CDR1 KGHSH, CDR2 LQKENI. The CDR3 loop spans 16 amino acids. With 0 bases clipped from V and 0 bases from J, the junction kept 1 base outside the gene matches. CDR3 amino acids: CASSPPGQGMNTEAFF. Written as DNA, the CDR3 is TGTGCCAGCTCACCACCGGGACAGGGGATGAACACTGAAGCTTTCTTT.